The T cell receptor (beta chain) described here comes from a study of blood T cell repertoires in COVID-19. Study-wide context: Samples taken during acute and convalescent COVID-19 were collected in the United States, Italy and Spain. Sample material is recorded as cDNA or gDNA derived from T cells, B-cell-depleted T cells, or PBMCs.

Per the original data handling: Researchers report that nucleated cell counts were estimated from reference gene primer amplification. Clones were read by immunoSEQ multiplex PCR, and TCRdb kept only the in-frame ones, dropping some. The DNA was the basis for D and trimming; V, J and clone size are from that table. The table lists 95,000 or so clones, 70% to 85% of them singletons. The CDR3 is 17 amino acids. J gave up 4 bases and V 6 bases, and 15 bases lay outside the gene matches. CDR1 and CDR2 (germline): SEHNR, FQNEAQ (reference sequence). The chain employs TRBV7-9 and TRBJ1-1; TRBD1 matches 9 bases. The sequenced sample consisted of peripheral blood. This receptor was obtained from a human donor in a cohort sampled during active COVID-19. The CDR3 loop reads CASSRTGGAGRGTEAFF. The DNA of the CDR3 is TGTGCCAGCAGTCGTACAGGGGGCGCGGGCCGGGGCACTGAAGCTTTCTTT.